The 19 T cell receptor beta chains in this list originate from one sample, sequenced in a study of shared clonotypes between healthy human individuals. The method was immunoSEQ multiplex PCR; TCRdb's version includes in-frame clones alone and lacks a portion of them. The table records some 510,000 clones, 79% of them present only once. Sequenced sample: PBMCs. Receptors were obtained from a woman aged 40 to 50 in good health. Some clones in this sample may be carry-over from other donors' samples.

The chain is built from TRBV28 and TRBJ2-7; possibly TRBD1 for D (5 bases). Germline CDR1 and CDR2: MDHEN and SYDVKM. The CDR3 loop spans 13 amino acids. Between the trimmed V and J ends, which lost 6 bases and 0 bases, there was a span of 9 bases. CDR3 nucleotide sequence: TGTGCCAGCAGACCAGGGTACTCCTACGAGCAGTACTTC. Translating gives CASRPGYSYEQYF.

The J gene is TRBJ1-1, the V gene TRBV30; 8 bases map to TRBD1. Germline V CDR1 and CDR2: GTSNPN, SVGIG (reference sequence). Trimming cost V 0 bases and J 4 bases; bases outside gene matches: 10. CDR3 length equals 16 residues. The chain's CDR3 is CAWSVPFWTGSTEAFF. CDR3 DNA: TGTGCCTGGAGTGTACCTTTCTGGACAGGGAGCACTGAAGCTTTCTTT.

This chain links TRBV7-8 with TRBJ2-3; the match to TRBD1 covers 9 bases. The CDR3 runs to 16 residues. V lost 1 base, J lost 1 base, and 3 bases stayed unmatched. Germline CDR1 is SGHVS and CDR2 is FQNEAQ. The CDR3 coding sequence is TGTGCCAGCAGCTTAGGGACAGGGGTCGGCACAGATACGCAGTATTTT. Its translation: CASSLGTGVGTDTQYF.

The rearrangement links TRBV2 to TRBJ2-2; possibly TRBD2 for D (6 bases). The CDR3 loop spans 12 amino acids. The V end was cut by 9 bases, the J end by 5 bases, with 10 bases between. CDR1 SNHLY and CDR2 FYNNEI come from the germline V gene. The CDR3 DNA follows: TGTGCCAGTGGCCTAGCGACCGGGGAGCTGTTTTTT. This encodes CASGLATGELFF.

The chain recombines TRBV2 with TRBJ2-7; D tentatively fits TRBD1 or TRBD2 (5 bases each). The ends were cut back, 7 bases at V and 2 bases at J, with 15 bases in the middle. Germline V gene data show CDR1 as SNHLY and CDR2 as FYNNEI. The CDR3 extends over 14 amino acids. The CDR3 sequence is CASKTGTETYEQYF. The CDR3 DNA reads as TGTGCCAGCAAAACCGGGACGGAAACCTACGAGCAGTACTTC.

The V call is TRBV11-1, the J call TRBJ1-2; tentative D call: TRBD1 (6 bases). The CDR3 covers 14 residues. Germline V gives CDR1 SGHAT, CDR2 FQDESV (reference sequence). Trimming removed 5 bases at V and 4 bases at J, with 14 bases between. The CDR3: CASSPGTSTYGYTF. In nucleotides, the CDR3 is TGTGCCAGCAGCCCAGGGACATCGACCTATGGCTACACCTTC.

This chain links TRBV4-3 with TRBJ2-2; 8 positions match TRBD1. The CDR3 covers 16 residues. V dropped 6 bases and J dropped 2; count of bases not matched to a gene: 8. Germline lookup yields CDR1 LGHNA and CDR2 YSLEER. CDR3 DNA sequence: TGCGCCAGCAGTTCTCAGGGGGCAAAAAACACCGGGGAGCTGTTTTTT. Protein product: CASSSQGAKNTGELFF.

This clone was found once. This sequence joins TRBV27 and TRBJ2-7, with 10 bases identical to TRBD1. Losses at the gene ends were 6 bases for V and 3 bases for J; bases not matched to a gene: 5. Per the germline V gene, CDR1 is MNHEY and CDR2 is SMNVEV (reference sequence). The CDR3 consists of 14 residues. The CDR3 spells CASRPTGGVYEQYF. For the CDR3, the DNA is TGTGCCAGCAGGCCGACAGGGGGCGTCTACGAGCAGTACTTC.

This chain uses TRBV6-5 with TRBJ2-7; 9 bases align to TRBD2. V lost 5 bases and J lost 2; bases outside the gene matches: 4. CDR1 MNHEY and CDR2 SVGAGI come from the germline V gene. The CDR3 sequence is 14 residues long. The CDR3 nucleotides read TGTGCCAGCAGTGGGCGGGAGGGGCCCTACGAGCAGTACTTC. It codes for CASSGREGPYEQYF.

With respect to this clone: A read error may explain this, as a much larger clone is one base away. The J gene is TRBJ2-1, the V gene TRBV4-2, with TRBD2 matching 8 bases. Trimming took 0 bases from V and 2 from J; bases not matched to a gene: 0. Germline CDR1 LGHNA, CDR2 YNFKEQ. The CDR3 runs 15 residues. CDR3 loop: CASSQDSGTYNEQFF. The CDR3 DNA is TGTGCCAGCAGCCAAGATAGCGGGACCTACAATGAGCAGTTCTTC.

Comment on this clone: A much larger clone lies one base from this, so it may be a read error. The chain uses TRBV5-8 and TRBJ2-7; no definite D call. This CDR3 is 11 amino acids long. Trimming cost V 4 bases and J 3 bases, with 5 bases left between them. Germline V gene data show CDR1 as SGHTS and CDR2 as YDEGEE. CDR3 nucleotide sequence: TGTGCCAGCAGCAGGAGCTACGAGCAGTACTTC. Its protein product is CASSRSYEQYF. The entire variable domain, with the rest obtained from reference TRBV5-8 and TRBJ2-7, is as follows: EAGVTQSPTHLIKTRGQQATLRCSPISGHTSVYWYQQALGLGLQFLLWYDEGEERNRGNFPPRFSGRQFPNYSSELNVNALELEDSALYLCASSRSYEQYFGPGTRLTVT.

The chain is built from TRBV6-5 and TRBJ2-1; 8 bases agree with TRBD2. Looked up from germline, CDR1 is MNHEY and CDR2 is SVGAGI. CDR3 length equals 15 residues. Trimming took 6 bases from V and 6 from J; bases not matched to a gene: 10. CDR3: CASSPSREGFNEQFF. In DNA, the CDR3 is TGTGCCAGCAGCCCCTCCCGGGAGGGTTTCAATGAGCAGTTCTTC.

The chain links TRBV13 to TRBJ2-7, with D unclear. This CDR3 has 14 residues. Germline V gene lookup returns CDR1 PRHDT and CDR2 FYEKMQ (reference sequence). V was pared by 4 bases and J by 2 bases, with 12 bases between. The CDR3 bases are TGTGCCAGCAGCTCTCCAGCAGATGCCTACGAGCAGTACTTC. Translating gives CASSSPADAYEQYF.

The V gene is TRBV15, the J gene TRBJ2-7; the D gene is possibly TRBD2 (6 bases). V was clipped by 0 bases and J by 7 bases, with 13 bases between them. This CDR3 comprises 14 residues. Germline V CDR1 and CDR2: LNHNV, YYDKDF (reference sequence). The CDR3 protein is CATSRDRAGGEQYF. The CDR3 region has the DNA TGTGCCACCAGCAGAGATCGCGCCGGGGGAGAGCAGTACTTC.

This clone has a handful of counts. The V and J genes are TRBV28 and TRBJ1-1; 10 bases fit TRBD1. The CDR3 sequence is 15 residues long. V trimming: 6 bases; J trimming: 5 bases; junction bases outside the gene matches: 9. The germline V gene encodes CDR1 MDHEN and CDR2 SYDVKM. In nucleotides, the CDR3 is TGTGCCAGCAGGCCGGGACAGGGGATTTGGACTGAAGCTTTCTTT. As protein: CASRPGQGIWTEAFF.

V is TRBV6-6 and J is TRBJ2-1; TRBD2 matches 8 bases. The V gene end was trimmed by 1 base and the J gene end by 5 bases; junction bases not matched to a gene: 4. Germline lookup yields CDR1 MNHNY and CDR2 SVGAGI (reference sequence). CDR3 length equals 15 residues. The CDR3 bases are TGTGCCAGCAGTTACTTGGCGGGAGGAAACAATGAGCAGTTCTTC. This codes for CASSYLAGGNNEQFF.

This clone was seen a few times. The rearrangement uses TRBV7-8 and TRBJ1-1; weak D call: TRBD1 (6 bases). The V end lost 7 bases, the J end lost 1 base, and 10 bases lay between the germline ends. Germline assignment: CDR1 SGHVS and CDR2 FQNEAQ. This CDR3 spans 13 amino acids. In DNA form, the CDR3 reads TGTGCCAGCATATGGACAGCGAACACTGAAGCTTTCTTT. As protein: CASIWTANTEAFF.

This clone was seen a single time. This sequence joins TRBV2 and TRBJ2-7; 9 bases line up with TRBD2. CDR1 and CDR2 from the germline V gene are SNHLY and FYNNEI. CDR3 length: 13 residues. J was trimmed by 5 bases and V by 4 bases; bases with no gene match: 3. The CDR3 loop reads CASSGGTSNEQYF. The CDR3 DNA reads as TGTGCCAGCAGTGGGGGGACTAGCAACGAGCAGTACTTC.

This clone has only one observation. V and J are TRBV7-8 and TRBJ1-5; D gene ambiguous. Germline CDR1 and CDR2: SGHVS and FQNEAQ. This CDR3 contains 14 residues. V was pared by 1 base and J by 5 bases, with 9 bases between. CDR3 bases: TGTGCCAGCAGCTTAGTGTTGGTCGATCAGCCCCAGCATTTT. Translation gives CASSLVLVDQPQHF.